The TCR beta chain under discussion was sequenced for a study of control samples from healthy donors and cancer patients (dated by TCRdb to the early 2020s). On this clone itself: Its antigen is currently not known. Base qualities are not provided; no much larger clone lies one nucleotide away.

The method behind the library was the immunoSEQ multiplex PCR assay. This is the immuneACCESS table as TCRdb keeps it, with only in-frame sequences that have V and J called. A part of the clones is gone; compared with another copy, unresolved V genes explain less than half, and the rest is unexplained. The table for this sample lists about 74,000 clones; over 75% of them were counted only once. Clones ranked in the top ten supply under 7.5% of the sample. V is pruned by 4 bases and J by 6 bases, leaving 9 bases of the junction without a gene match. From the cysteine up to the phenylalanine, the CDR3 has a length of 15 residues. The only DNA kept is the CDR3, 45 bases in frame from the first base. For CDR1 and CDR2, the germline V gene (reference sequence) lists LGHDT and YNNKEL.

The sample comprised blood. The rearranged segments are TRBV3-1 (or the pseudogene TRBV3-2) and TRBJ2-1, and TRBD2 aligns with 7 junction nucleotides. The receptor comes from a woman between 45 and 65 years old in good health. The DNA is as follows: TGTGCCAGCAGCCCCTTTCTAGCGGCCGGCAATGAGCAGTTCTTC. Its amino acids are CASSPFLAAGNEQFF.